This TCR beta chain appears in the sequencing data of a study of cytomegalovirus exposure and HLA in healthy donors. A multiplex PCR was run with 60 Vbeta primers and 13 Jbeta primers. Data came from immunoSEQ multiplex PCR; TCRdb stores just in-frame clones and leaves some out. This sample has 75,000 to 100,000 clones, with approximately 80% found just once. Findings and caveats of the study: Looking again later, the authors saw that most CMV-associated TCR beta chains seemed HLA-restricted. When a later analysis compared HLA-associated TCR beta chains with equally common others, the HLA-associated chains turned out to be more clonally expanded and to have lower generation probabilities.

Trimming took off 4 bases at V and 0 bases at J, with 9 bases between the two ends. CDR3 length equals 15 residues. In germline, CDR1 is LNHDA, CDR2 SQIVND (reference sequence). About this clone itself: As yet, its antigen is unknown.

This receptor was obtained from a man aged 35-49 years in good health and CMV-seronegative. J is TRBJ1-4 and V is TRBV19; possibly TRBD1 for D (6 bases). What was sequenced was PBMCs. The CDR3 bases are TGTGCCAGTAGTAGGACAGCTTCAACTAATGAAAAACTGTTTTTT. Its protein product is CASSRTASTNEKLFF.